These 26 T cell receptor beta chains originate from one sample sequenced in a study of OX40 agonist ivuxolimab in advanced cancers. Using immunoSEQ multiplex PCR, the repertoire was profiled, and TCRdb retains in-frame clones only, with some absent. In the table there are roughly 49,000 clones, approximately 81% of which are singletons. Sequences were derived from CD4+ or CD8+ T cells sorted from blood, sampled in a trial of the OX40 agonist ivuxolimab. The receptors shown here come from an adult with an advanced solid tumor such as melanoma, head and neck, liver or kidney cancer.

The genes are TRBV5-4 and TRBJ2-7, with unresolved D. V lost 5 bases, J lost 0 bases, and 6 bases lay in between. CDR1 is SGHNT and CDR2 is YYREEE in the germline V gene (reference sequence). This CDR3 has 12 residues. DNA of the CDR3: TGTGCCAGCAGTCGGACCTCCTACGAGCAGTACTTC. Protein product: CASSRTSYEQYF. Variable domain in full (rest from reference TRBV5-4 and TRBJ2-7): ETGVTQSPTHLIKTRGQQVTLRCSSQSGHNTVSWYQQALGQGPQFIFQYYREEENGRGNFPPRFSGLQFPNYSSELNVNALELDDSALYLCASSRTSYEQYFGPGTRLTVT.

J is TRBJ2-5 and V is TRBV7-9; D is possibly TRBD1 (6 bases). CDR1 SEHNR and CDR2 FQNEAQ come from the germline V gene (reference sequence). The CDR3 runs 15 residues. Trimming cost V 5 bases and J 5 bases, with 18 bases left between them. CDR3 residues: CASSPPRRGSETQYF. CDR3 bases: TGTGCCAGCAGCCCGCCGCGCAGGGGTAGCGAGACCCAGTACTTC.

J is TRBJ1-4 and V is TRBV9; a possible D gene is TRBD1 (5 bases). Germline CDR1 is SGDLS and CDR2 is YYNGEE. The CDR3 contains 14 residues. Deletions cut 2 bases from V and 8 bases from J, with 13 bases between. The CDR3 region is CASSVGGRDEKLFF. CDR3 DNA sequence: TGTGCCAGCAGCGTTGGGGGACGGGACGAAAAACTGTTTTTT.

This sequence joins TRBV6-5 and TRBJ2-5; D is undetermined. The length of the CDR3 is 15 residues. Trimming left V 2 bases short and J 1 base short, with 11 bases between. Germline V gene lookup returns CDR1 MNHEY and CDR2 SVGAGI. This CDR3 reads CASSYLDGTQETQYF. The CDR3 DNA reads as TGTGCCAGCAGTTACCTAGACGGTACCCAAGAGACCCAGTACTTC.

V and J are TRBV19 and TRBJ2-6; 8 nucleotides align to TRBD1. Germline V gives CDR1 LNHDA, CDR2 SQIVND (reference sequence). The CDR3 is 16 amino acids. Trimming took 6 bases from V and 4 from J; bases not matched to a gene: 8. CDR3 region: CASRSDRGAGANVLTF. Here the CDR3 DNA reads TGTGCCAGTAGAAGCGACAGGGGAGCCGGGGCCAACGTCCTGACTTTC.

CDR3 protein: CASSGTGELFF. The CDR3 DNA is TGTGCCAGCAGTGGAACCGGGGAGCTGTTTTTT. The chain uses TRBV27 and TRBJ2-2; D remains unclear. V lost 5 bases and J lost 5, with 3 bases in between. The germline gives CDR1 MNHEY, CDR2 SMNVEV (reference sequence). This CDR3 contains 11 residues.

The CDR3 DNA follows: TGTGCCAGCAGCAGTGGGGCTAGCGGGGGATTGTACAATGAGCAGTTCTTC. Encoded protein: CASSSGASGGLYNEQFF. This chain uses TRBV7-6 with TRBJ2-1, with 10 bases fitting TRBD2. The length of the CDR3 is 17 residues. V lost 5 bases and J lost 4; bases outside the gene matches: 11. CDR1 and CDR2 (germline): SGHVS, FNYEAQ.

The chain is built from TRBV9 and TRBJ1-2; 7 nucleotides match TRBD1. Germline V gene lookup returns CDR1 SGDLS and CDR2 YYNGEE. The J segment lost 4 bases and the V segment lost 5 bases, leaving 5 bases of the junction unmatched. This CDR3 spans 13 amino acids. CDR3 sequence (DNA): TGTGCCAGCAGTACGGACAGGCGCTATGGCTACACCTTC. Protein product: CASSTDRRYGYTF. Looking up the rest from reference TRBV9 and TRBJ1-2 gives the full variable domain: DSGVTQTPKHLITATGQRVTLRCSPRSGDLSVYWYQQSLDQGLQFLIQYYNGEERAKGNILERFSAQQFPDLHSELNLSSLELGDSALYFCASSTDRRYGYTFGSGTRLTVV.

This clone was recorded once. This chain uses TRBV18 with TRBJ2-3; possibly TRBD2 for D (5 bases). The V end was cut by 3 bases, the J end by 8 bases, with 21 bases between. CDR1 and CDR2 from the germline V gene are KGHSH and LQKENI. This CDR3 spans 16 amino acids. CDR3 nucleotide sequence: TGTGCCAGCTCACCGAACGCTCCGGGAAATTCAGGTACGCAGTATTTT. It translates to CASSPNAPGNSGTQYF.

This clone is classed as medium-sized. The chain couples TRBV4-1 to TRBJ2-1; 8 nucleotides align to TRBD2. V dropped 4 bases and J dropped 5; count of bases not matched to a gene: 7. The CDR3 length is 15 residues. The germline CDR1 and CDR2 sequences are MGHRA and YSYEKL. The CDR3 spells CASSLLAAGNNEQFF. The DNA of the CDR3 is TGCGCCAGCAGCCTACTAGCGGCGGGTAACAATGAGCAGTTCTTC.

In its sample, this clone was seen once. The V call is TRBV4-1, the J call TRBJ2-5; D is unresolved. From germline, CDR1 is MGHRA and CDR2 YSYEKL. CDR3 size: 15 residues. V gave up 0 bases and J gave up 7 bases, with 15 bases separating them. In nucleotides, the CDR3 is TGCGCCAGCAGCCAAGAAACGCAGACCTTGTGGACCCAGTACTTC. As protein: CASSQETQTLWTQYF.

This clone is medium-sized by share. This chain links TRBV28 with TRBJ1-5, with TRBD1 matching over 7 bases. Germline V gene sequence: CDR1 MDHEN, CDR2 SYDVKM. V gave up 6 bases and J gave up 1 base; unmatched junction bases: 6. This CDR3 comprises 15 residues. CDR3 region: CASRTDRMSNQPQHF. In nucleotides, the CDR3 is TGTGCCAGCAGGACGGACAGGATGAGCAATCAGCCCCAGCATTTT.

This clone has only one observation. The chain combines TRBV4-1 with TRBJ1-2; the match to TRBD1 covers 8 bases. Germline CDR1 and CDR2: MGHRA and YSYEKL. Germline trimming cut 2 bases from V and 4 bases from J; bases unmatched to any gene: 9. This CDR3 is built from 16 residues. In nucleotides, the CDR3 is TGCGCCAGCAGCCAACCTGGACAGGGACGAGGCTATGGCTACACCTTC. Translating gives CASSQPGQGRGYGYTF.

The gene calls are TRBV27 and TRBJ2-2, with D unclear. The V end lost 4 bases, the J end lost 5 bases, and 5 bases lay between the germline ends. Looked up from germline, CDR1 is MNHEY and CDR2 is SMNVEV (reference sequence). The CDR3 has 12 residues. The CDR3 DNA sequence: TGTGCCAGCAGTTCGCATACCGGGGAGCTGTTTTTT. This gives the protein CASSSHTGELFF.

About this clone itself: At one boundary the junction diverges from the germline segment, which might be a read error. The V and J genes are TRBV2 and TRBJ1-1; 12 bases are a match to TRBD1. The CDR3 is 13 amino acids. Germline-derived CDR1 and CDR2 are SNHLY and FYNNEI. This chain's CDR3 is CASGDRGQTEAFF. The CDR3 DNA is TGTGCCAGCGGGGACAGGGGGCAGACTGAGGCTTTCTTT.

CDR3 in DNA: TGTGCCAGCAGTTATGGGGGAGGCTCCGAAGCTTTCTTT. Amino acid sequence: CASSYGGGSEAFF. The chain employs TRBV28 and TRBJ1-1; perhaps TRBD1 as D (5 bases). Deletions cut 4 bases from V and 8 bases from J, with 14 bases between. Germline V gene sequence: CDR1 MDHEN, CDR2 SYDVKM. CDR3 size: 13 residues.

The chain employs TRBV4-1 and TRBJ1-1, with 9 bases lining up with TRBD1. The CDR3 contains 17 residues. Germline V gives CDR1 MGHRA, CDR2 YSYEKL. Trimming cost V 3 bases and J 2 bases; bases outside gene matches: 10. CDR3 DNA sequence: TGCGCCAGCAGCCAGAAAGACAGGGGGATTCGAAACACTGAAGCTTTCTTT. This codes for CASSQKDRGIRNTEAFF.

CDR3 amino acids: CASTYTGGLSNQPQHF. Written as DNA, the CDR3 is TGTGCCAGCACCTACACGGGAGGGCTAAGCAATCAGCCCCAGCATTTT. The chain has TRBV2 and TRBJ1-5, with no clear D. The CDR3 has 16 residues. Germline values: CDR1 SNHLY, CDR2 FYNNEI. V was clipped by 7 bases and J by 1 base, with 17 bases between them.

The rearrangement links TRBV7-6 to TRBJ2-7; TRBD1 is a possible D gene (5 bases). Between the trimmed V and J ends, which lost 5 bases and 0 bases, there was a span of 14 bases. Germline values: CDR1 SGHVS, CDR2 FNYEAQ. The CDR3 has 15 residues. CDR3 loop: CASSVASDSSYEQYF. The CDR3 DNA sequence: TGTGCCAGCAGCGTTGCCTCTGACAGCTCCTACGAGCAGTACTTC.

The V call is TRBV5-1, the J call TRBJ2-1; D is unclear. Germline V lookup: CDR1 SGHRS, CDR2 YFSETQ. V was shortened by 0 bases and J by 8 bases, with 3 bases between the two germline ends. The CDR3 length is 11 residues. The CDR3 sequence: CASSLDYEQFF. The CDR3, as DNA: TGCGCCAGCAGCTTGGACTATGAGCAGTTCTTC.

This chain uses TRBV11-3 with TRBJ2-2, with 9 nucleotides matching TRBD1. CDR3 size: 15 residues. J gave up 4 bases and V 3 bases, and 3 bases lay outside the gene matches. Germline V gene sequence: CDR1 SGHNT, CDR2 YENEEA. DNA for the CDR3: TGTGCCAGCAGCTTCCCGACAGGGGGCACCGGGGAGCTGTTTTTT. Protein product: CASSFPTGGTGELFF.

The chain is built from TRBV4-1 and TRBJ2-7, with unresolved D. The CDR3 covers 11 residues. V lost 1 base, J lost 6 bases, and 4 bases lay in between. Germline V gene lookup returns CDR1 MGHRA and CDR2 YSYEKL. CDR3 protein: CASSQGAEQYV. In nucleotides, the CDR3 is TGCGCCAGCAGCCAAGGGGCCGAGCAGTACGTC.

CDR3 in amino acids: CASSLYFGQNTDTQYF. The CDR3 region has the DNA TGTGCCAGCAGTTTATACTTTGGGCAGAACACAGATACGCAGTATTTT. The rearrangement links TRBV28 to TRBJ2-3, with D unresolved. The V end was cut by 1 base, the J end by 2 bases, with 13 bases between. This CDR3 spans 16 amino acids. Germline CDR1 MDHEN, CDR2 SYDVKM.

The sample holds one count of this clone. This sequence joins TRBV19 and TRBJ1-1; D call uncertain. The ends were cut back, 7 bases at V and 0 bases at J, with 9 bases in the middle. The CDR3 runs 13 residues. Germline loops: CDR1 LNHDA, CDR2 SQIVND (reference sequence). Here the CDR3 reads CASIPSMNTEAFF. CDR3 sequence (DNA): TGTGCCAGTATTCCCAGCATGAACACTGAAGCTTTCTTT.

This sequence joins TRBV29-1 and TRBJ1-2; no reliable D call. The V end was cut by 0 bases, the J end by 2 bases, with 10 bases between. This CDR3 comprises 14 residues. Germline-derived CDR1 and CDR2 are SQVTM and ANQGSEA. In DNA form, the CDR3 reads TGCAGCGTTGAAGATCCCGATTTGAACTATGGCTACACCTTC. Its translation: CSVEDPDLNYGYTF.

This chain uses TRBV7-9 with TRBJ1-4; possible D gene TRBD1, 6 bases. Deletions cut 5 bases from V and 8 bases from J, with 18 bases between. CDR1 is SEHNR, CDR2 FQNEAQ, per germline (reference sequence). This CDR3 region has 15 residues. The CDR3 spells CASSPGQGMREKLFF. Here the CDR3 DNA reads TGTGCCAGCAGCCCAGGGCAGGGGATGAGGGAAAAACTGTTTTTT.